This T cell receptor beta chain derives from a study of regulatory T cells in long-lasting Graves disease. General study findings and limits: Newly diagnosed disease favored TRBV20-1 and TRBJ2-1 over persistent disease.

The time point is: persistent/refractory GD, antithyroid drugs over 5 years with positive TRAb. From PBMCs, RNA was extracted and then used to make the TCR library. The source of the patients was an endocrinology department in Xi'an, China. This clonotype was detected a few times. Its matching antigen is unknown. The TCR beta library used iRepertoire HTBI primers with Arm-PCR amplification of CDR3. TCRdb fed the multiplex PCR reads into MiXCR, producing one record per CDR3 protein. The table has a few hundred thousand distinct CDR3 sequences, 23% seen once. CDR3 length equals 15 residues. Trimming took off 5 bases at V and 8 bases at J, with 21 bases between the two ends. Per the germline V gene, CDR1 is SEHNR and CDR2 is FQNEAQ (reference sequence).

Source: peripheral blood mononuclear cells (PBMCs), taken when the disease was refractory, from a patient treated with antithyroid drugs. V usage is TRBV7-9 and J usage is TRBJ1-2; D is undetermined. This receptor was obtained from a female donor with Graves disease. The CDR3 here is CASSQSSDATGGYTF. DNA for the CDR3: TGTGCCAGCAGCCAATCTTCGGACGCCACGGGGGGCTACACCTTC.